This TCR beta chain stems from a study of blood T cell repertoires in COVID-19. Study-wide context: Donors in the United States, Italy and Spain gave samples during acute or convalescent COVID-19. T cells, B-cell-depleted T cells, or PBMCs supplied cDNA or gDNA.

Original processing methods: Reference gene primer amplification gave nucleated cell count estimates. The method was immunoSEQ multiplex PCR; TCRdb's version includes in-frame clones alone and lacks a portion of them. V, J and clone size were drawn from that table, and D and trimming were deduced from the DNA. The data contain 65,000 to 75,000 clones, 86% of them singletons. CDR3 size: 15 residues. The germline V gene encodes CDR1 SEHNR and CDR2 FQNEAQ (reference sequence). V lost 3 bases to trimming and J lost 1 base, with 11 bases between them. J is TRBJ2-3 and V is TRBV7-9; no clear D gene. Input material: peripheral blood. The TCR sequence derives from a man aged 50-60 years with active COVID-19. The CDR3 nucleotides read TGTGCCAGCAGCTTCCGAGACGGAGGCACAGATACGCAGTATTTT. Residues: CASSFRDGGTDTQYF.